One sample yielded the 9 T cell receptor beta chains listed below, sequenced in a study of CD8+CD57+ T cells in acquired aplastic anemia. It was patients with CD8+CD57+ cell expansion by flow cytometry who were chosen for sequencing. The template for TCR beta VDJ and CDR3 sequence profiling was genomic DNA. TCRdb ran MiXCR on the reads and lists one entry per CDR3 protein. The profile shows around 250,000 distinct CDR3 sequences, around 82% of them singletons. Sequencing used sorted CD4+, CD8+, or CD8+CD57+ T cells (not recorded which) from PBMCs. These receptors originate from a human donor with aplastic anemia.

The chain uses TRBV7-2 and TRBJ2-2; the D gene could be TRBD1 or TRBD2 (5 bases each). The CDR3 runs 15 residues. Per the germline V gene, CDR1 is SGHTA and CDR2 is FQGNSA. V lost 3 bases and J 17 bases, leaving 25 bases between the germline ends. The CDR3 DNA sequence: TGTGCCAGCAGCTTCATAGGGGCCGCCGACGATGACTACTTTTTT. Amino acids: CASSFIGAADDDYFF.

The chain employs TRBV15 and TRBJ2-1, with no clear D. V gave up 4 bases and J gave up 0 bases, with 10 bases separating them. Germline loops: CDR1 LNHNV, CDR2 YYDKDF (reference sequence). The CDR3 sequence is 15 residues long. The CDR3 region is CATSMTVSSYNEQFF. DNA for the CDR3: TGTGCCACCAGCATGACTGTAAGCTCCTACAATGAGCAGTTCTTC. Full variable domain (remainder filled in from reference TRBV15 and TRBJ2-1): DAMVIQNPRYQVTQFGKPVTLSCSQTLNHNVMYWYQQKSSQAPKLLFHYYDKDFNNEADTPDNFQSRRPNTSFCFLDIRSPGLGDTAMYLCATSMTVSSYNEQFFGPGTRLTVL.

Note on this clonotype: Compared with germline, one end of the junction differs, possibly owing to a read error. The chain recombines TRBV7-8 with TRBJ2-5; 14 bases match TRBD2. The germline V gene encodes CDR1 SGHVS and CDR2 FQNEAQ. The CDR3 has 18 amino acids. The CDR3 DNA reads TGTGCCACCAGCAGAGCGCGGGGACTAGCGGGGGATCAAGAGACCCAGTACTTC. This codes for CATSRARGLAGDQETQYF.

V and J are TRBV29-1 and TRBJ2-1, with a tentative D call TRBD1 (6 bases). V shed 5 bases and J shed 12 bases, with 20 bases lying between them. Germline CDR1 is SQVTM and CDR2 is ANQGSEA. The CDR3 extends over 13 amino acids. The DNA for the CDR3 is TGCAGCGTTTCACCGCTTGGGGGCGCAGCGCAGTTCTTC. This encodes CSVSPLGGAAQFF.

The chain links TRBV7-9 to TRBJ2-1; D possibly corresponds to TRBD1 (5 bases). Germline V CDR1 and CDR2: SEHNR, FQNEAQ (reference sequence). The CDR3 sequence is 13 residues long. Trimming stripped 4 bases from V and 5 bases from J, with 9 bases between. The CDR3 DNA follows: TGTGCCAGCAGCTCGACAGCGAACAATGAGCAGTTCTTC. Its protein is CASSSTANNEQFF.

In its sample, this clonotype was seen once. The chain employs TRBV7-2 and TRBJ2-6; D gene uncertain. The CDR3 has 17 amino acids. CDR1 SGHTA and CDR2 FQGNSA come from the germline V gene. The V and J ends lost 1 base and 13 bases respectively, with 23 bases between them. CDR3 DNA sequence: TGTGCCAGCAGCTTAGGGAGAGGTCCCTATACGCAGAATGTCCTGACTTTC. It yields the protein CASSLGRGPYTQNVLTF.

On this clonotype: One end of the junction varies from germline; a read error may be responsible. V and J are TRBV7-8 and TRBJ2-7; D could derive from TRBD1 or TRBD2 (5 bases each). Germline CDR1 reads SGHVS; CDR2 reads FQNEAQ. The CDR3 spans 14 residues. The CDR3 here is CASSLVQGSDTQYF. Here the CDR3 DNA reads TGTGCCAGCAGTTTAGTGCAGGGTAGCGATACGCAGTACTTC.

As to this clonotype: Germline and junction disagree at one end, which may indicate a read error. V is TRBV2 and J is TRBJ2-3, with D perhaps given as TRBD1 or TRBD2 (5 bases each). The CDR3 sequence is 15 residues long. Germline V gene data show CDR1 as SNHLY and CDR2 as FYNNEI. The CDR3 region is CASGAGATGTHSQYF. CDR3 DNA: TGTGCCAGCGGGGCCGGGGCTACCGGTACGCATTCTCAGTACTTT. The full variable domain, completed using reference TRBV2 and TRBJ2-3, is EPEVTQTPSHQVTQMGQEVILRCVPISNHLYFYWYRQILGQKVEFLVSFYNNEISEKSEIFDDQFSVERPDGSNFTLKIRSTKLEDSAMYFCASGAGATGTHSQYFGPGTRLTVL.

As concerns this clonotype: One junction end does not reproduce the germline sequence, and a read error may be involved. The J gene is TRBJ2-3, the V gene TRBV9, with TRBD1 matching 7 bases. Judging by the DNA end, TRBJ2-2 fits better; the J call may be wrong. Germline V gene data show CDR1 as SGDLS and CDR2 as YYNGEE. CDR3 length: 13 residues. CDR3 in amino acids: CASGAGGTGKLFF. Written as DNA, the CDR3 is TGTGCCAGCGGGGCAGGGGGTACCGGGAAGCTGTTTTTT.